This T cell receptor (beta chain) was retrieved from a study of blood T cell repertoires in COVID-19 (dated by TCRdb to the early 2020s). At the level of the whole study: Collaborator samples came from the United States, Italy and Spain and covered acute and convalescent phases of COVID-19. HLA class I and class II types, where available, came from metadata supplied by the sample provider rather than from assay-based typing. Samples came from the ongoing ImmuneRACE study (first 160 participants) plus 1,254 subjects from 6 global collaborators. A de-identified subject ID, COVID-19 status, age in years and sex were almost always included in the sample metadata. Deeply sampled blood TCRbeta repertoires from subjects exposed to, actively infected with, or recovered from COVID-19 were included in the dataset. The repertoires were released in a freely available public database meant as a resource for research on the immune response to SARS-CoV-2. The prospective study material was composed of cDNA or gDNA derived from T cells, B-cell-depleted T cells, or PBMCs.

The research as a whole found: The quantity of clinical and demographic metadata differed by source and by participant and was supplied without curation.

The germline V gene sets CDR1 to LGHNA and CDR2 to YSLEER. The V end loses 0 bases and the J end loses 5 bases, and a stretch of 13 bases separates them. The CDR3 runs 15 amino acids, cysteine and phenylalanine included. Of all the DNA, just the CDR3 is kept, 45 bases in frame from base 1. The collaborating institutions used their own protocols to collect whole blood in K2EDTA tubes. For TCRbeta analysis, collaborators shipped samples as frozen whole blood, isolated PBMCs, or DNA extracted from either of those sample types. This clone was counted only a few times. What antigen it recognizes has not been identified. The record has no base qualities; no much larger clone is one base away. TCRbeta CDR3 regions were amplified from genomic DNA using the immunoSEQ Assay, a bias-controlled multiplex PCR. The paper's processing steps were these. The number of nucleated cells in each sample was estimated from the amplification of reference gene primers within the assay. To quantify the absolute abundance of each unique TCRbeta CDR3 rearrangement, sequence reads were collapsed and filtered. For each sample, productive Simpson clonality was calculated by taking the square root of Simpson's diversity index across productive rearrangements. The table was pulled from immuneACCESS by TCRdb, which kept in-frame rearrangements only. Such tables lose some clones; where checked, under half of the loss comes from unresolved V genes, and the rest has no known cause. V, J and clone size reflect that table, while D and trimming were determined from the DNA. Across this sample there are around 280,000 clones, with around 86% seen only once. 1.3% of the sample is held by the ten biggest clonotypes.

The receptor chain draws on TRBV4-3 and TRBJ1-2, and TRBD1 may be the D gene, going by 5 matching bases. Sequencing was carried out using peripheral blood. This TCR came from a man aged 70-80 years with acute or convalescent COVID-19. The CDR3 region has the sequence CASSQDRRVEYGYTF. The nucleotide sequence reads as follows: TGCGCCAGCAGCCAAGATCGCAGGGTGGAATATGGCTACACCTTC.